The 10 T cell receptor beta chains below all came from one sample that was sequenced in a study of T cells in Graves' hyperthyroidism and ophthalmopathy. The source material, RNA transcripts, was used to amplify TCR beta CDR3 regions. First-round RT-PCR targeting the TCR CDR3 was performed with the HTBI primer set. TCRdb reprocessed the multiplex PCR reads with MiXCR, giving one entry per CDR3 protein. The data contain 90,000 to 120,000 distinct CDR3 sequences, about 15% of them singletons. Source material: blood. Every receptor here comes from a woman between 45 and 60 years old with Graves' hyperthyroidism.

The V call is TRBV15, the J call TRBJ2-5, with TRBD2 identical over 7 bases. Germline V gives CDR1 LNHNV, CDR2 YYDKDF (reference sequence). The CDR3 loop spans 15 amino acids. V lost 4 bases to trimming and J lost 0 bases; unmatched junction nucleotides: 5. The CDR3, as DNA: TGTGCCACCAGCAATCCAGCGGGATACCAAGAGACCCAGTACTTC. Translation gives CATSNPAGYQETQYF.

This clonotype was seen ten or more times. The chain uses TRBV6-1 and TRBJ2-5, with 10 nucleotides matching TRBD1. With V trimmed by 6 bases and J by 0 bases, 10 bases remained unmatched. This CDR3 comprises 17 residues. Germline CDR1 is MNHNS and CDR2 is SASEGT. CDR3 nucleotides: TGTGCCAGCAGGGCAGCACCGGGACAGGGGTACCAAGAGACCCAGTACTTC. This sequence encodes CASRAAPGQGYQETQYF.

This clonotype was seen ten or more times. The chain joins TRBV19 to TRBJ1-2; D call uncertain. With 5 bases removed from V and 3 bases from J, the gap between germline ends came to 10 bases. The CDR3 is 13 amino acids. The germline V gene encodes CDR1 LNHDA and CDR2 SQIVND (reference sequence). The CDR3, as DNA: TGTGCCAGTAGTTCTGGGATCGACTATGGCTACACCTTC. It yields the protein CASSSGIDYGYTF.

This clonotype was counted ten times or more. The rearrangement joins TRBV2 to TRBJ2-4, with D possibly being TRBD2 (6 bases). Germline CDR1 SNHLY, CDR2 FYNNEI. This CDR3 has 16 amino acids. Trimming stripped 0 bases from V and 0 bases from J, with 9 bases between. The DNA of the CDR3 is TGTGCCAGCAGTGAAGCGCGGGGACTAGCCAAAAACATTCAGTACTTC. Translating it yields CASSEARGLAKNIQYF.

This clonotype was seen repeatedly, ten times or more. CDR3 sequence (DNA): TGTGCCACCAGTGACACGGGACAGGGGGCAGGAAAACTGTTTTTT. Protein: CATSDTGQGAGKLFF. The chain links TRBV24-1 to TRBJ1-4; 12 bases are shared with TRBD1. In germline, CDR1 is KGHDR, CDR2 SFDVKD. The CDR3 has 15 residues. After removal of 4 bases from V and 10 bases from J, the junction contained 6 bases not matched to a gene.

This clonotype was counted many times. The V gene is TRBV12-3 or TRBV12-4, the J gene TRBJ1-5, with TRBD1 matching 7 bases. This CDR3 comprises 13 residues. The V segment lost 5 bases and the J segment 7 bases; nucleotides outside the gene matches: 5. Here the CDR3 DNA reads TGTGCCAGCAGTAATGACAGGGACCAGCCCCAGCATTTT. This sequence encodes CASSNDRDQPQHF.

This clonotype was recorded many times. The V gene is TRBV11-2, the J gene TRBJ2-1, with D perhaps TRBD1 or TRBD2 (5 bases each). The V end lost 3 bases, the J end lost 5 bases, and 11 bases lay between the germline ends. The V gene's germline CDR1 is SGHAT and CDR2 FQNNGV. CDR3 length: 14 amino acids. The CDR3 spells CASSLQGPHNEQFF. CDR3 DNA: TGTGCCAGCAGCTTGCAGGGACCTCACAATGAGCAGTTCTTC.

In this sample, this clonotype turned up many times. The chain employs TRBV11-2 and TRBJ1-6, with 11 nucleotides matching TRBD1. The CDR3 extends over 14 amino acids. The trim removed 6 bases at V and 9 bases at J, leaving 4 bases unmatched. CDR1 SGHAT and CDR2 FQNNGV come from the germline V gene. The CDR3 DNA reads TGTGCCAGCAGTTACGGACAGGGGGCTTCACCCCTCCACTTT. Translating gives CASSYGQGASPLHF.

This clonotype was counted many times. The chain couples TRBV27 to TRBJ2-7; perhaps TRBD2 as D (6 bases). V lost 5 bases and J 1 base, leaving 12 bases between the germline ends. CDR1 MNHEY and CDR2 SMNVEV come from the germline V gene (reference sequence). CDR3 size: 14 residues. The CDR3 coding sequence is TGTGCCAGCAGTCCCGCGGGACCTTCCTACGAGCAGTACTTC. It codes for CASSPAGPSYEQYF.

This sequence joins TRBV7-9 and TRBJ2-3; D not resolved. Germline V lookup: CDR1 SEHNR, CDR2 FQNEAQ (reference sequence). V dropped 0 bases and J dropped 1 base, with 8 bases sitting between them. The CDR3 covers 15 residues. The CDR3 region is CASSLALVGTDTQYF. The CDR3 region has the DNA TGTGCCAGCAGCTTAGCCCTCGTGGGCACAGATACGCAGTATTTT.